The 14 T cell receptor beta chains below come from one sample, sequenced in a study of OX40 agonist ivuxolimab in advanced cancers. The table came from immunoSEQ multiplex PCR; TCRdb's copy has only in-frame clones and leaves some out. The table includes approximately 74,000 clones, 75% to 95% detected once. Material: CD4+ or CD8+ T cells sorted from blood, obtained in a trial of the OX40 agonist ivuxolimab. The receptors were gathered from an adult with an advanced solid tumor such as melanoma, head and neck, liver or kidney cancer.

CDR3 sequence: CASSFGGLYNEQFF. The CDR3 bases are TGTGCCAGCAGTTTCGGGGGTCTCTACAATGAGCAGTTCTTC. The chain uses TRBV27 and TRBJ2-1; the D gene is possibly TRBD2 (6 bases). This CDR3 spans 14 amino acids. Germline loops: CDR1 MNHEY, CDR2 SMNVEV (reference sequence). Deletions cut 3 bases from V and 3 bases from J, with 9 bases between.

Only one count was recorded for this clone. The CDR3 DNA sequence: TGTGCCAGCAGTTTCCCTGCTGGGGGCGAGCAGTACTTC. This gives the protein CASSFPAGGEQYF. V usage is TRBV27 and J usage is TRBJ2-7, with D possibly being TRBD1 or TRBD2 (5 bases each). V was clipped by 3 bases and J by 6 bases, with 12 bases between them. The CDR3 has 13 residues. CDR1 is MNHEY, CDR2 SMNVEV, per germline (reference sequence).

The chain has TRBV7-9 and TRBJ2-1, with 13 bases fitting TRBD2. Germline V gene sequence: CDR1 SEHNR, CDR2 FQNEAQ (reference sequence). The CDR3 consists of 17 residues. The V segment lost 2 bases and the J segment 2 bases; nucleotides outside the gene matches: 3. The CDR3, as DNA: TGTGCCAGCAGCTTATCGGGGACTAGCGGGACCTACAATGAGCAGTTCTTC. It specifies CASSLSGTSGTYNEQFF.

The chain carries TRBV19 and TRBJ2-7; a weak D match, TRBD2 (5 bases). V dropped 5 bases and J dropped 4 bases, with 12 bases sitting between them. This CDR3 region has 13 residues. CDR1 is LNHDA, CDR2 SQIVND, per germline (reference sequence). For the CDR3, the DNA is TGTGCCAGTAGTCTGGGGAGTTATTACGAGCAGTACTTC. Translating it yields CASSLGSYYEQYF. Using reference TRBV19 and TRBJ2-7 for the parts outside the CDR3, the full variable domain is DGGITQSPKYLFRKEGQNVTLSCEQNLNHDAMYWYRQDPGQGLRLIYYSQIVNDFQKGDIAEGYSVSREKKESFPLTVTSAQKNPTAFYLCASSLGSYYEQYFGPGTRLTVT.

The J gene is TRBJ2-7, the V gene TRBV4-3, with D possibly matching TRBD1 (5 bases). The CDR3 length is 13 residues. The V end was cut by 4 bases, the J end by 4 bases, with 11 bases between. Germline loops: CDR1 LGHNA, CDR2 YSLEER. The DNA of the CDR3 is TGCGCCAGCAGCCTGTCGCAGGGTTACGAGCAGTACTTC. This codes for CASSLSQGYEQYF.

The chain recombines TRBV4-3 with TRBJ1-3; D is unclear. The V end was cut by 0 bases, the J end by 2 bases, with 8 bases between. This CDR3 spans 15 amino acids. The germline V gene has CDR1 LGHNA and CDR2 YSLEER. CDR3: CASSQDPSPGNTIYF. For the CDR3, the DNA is TGCGCCAGCAGCCAAGATCCCTCGCCTGGAAACACCATATATTTT.

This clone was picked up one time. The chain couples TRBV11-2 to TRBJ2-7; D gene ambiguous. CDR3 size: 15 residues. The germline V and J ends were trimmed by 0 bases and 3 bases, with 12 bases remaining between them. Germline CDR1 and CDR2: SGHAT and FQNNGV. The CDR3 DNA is TGTGCCAGCAGCTTAGATCGCCCCATCAGCTACGAGCAGTACTTC. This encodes CASSLDRPISYEQYF.

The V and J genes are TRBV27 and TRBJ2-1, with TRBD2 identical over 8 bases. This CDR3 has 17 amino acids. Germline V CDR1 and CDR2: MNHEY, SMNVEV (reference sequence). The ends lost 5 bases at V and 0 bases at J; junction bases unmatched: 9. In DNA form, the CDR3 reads TGTGCCAGCAGTGGTCTAGCGGGCACCGTCTCCTACAATGAGCAGTTCTTC. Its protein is CASSGLAGTVSYNEQFF.

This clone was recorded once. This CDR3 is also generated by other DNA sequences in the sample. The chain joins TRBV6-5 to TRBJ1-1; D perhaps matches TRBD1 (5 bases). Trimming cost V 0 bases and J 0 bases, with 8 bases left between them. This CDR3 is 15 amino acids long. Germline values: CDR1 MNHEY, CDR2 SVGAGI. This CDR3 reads CASSYSRGLNTEAFF. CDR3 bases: TGTGCCAGCAGTTACTCGCGGGGCTTGAACACTGAAGCTTTCTTT.

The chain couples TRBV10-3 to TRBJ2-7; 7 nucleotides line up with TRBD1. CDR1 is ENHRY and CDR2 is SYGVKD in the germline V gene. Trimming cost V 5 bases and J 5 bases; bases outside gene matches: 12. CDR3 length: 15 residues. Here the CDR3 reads CAISLRQGTRDEQYF. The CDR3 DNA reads TGTGCCATCAGTCTCCGACAGGGTACCCGTGACGAGCAGTACTTC.

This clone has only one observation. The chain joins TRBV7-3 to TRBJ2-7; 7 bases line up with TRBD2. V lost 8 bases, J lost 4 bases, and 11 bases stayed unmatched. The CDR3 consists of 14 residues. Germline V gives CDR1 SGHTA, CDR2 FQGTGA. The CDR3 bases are TGTGCCAGCGAAGGGGCGGGAGTAGCTTACGAGCAGTACTTC. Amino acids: CASEGAGVAYEQYF.

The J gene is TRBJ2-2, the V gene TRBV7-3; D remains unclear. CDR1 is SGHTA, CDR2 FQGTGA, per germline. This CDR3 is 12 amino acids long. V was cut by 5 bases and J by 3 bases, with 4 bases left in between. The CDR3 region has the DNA TGTGCCAGCAGCCAATACACCGGGGAGCTGTTTTTT. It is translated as CASSQYTGELFF.

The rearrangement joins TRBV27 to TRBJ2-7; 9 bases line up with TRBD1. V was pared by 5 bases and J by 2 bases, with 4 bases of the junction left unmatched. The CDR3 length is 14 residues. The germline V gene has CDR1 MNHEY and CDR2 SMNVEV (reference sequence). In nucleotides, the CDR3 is TGTGCCAGCAGTCCGGGACAGGGAACCTACGAGCAGTACTTC. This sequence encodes CASSPGQGTYEQYF.

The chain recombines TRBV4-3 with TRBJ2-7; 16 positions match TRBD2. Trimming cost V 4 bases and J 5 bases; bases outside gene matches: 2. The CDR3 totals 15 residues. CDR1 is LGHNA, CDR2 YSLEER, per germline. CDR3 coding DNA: TGCGCCAGCAGCCCCGGGACTAGCGGGGGGGACGAGCAGTACTTC. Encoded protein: CASSPGTSGGDEQYF.